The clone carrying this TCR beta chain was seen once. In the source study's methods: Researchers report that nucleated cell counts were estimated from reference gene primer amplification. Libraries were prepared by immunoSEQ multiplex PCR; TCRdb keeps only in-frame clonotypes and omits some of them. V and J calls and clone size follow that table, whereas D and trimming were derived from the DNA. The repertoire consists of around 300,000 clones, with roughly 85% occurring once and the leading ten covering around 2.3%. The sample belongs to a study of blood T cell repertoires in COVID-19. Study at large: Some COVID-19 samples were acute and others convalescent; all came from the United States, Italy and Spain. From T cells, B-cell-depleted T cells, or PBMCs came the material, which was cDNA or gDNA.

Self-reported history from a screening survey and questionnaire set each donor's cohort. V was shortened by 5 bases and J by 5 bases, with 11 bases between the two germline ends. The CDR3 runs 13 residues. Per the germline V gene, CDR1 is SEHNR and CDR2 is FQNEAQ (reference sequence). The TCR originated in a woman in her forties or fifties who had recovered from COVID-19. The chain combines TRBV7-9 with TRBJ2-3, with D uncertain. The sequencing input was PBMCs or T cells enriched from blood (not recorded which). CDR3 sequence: CASSPQVLDTQYF. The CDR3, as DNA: TGTGCCAGCAGCCCGCAGGTGCTAGATACGCAGTATTTT. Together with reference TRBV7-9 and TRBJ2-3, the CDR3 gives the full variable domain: DTGVSQNPRHKITKRGQNVTFRCDPISEHNRLYWYRQTLGQGPEFLTYFQNEAQLEKSRLLSDRFSAERPKGSFSTLEIQRTEQGDSAMYLCASSPQVLDTQYFGPGTRLTVL.